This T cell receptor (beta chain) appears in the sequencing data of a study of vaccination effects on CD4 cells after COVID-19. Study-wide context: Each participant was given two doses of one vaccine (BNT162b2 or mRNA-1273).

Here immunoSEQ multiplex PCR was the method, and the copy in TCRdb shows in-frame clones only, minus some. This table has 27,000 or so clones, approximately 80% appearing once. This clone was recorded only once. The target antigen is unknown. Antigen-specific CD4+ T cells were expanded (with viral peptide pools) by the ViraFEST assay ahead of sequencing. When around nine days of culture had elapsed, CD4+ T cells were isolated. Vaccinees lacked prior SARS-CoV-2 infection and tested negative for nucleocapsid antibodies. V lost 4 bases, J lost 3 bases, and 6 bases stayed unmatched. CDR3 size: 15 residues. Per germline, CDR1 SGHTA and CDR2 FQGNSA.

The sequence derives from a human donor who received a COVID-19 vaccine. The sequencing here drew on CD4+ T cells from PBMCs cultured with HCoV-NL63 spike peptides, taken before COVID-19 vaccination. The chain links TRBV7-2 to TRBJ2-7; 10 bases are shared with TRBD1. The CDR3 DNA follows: TGTGCCAGCAGCTCCTGGGACAGGGGAGACTACGAGCAGTACTTC. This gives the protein CASSSWDRGDYEQYF.